This T cell receptor (beta chain) was recovered during a study of T-cell memory formation after mild COVID-19. Study context: Clusters of TCRs were largely donor specific.

TCR alpha and TCR beta cDNA libraries carrying sample barcodes and UMIs came from 5'RACE with constant-segment primers. One entry per CDR3 protein results from TCRdb running MiXCR on the 5' RACE reads. The sample includes approximately 350,000 distinct CDR3 sequences, approximately 14% of them seen just once. Germline assignment: CDR1 DFQATT and CDR2 SNEGSKA (reference sequence). CDR3 length: 13 amino acids. V lost 2 bases and J lost 3; bases outside the gene matches: 3. This receptor was obtained from a man aged 18-30 years who had mild COVID-19 (a few samples of this study predate the infection). Cell type and time point are not known. The sample consisted of PBMCs or a T cell subset sorted from them (not recorded which). J is TRBJ1-2 and V is TRBV20-1; TRBD1 agrees at 7 bases. The CDR3 protein is CSARRDSYYGYTF. CDR3 sequence (DNA): TGCAGTGCTAGAAGGGACAGCTACTATGGCTACACCTTC.